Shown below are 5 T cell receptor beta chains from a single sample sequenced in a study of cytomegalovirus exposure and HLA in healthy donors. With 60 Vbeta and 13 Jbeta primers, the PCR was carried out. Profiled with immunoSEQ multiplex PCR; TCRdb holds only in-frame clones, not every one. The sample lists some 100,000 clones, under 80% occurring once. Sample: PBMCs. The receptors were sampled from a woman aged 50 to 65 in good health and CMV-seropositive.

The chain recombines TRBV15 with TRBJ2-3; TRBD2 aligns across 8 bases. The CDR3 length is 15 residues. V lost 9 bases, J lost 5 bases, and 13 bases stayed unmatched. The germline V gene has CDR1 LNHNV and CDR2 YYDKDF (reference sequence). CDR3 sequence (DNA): TGTGCCACAGACCCTAGCGGGCCGGGTGGAGATACGCAGTATTTT. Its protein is CATDPSGPGGDTQYF.

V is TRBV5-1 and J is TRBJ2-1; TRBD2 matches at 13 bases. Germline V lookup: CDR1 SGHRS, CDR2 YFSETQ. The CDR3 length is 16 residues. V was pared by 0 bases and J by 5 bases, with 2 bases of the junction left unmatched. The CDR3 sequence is CASSLVGTSGNNEQFF. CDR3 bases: TGCGCCAGCAGCTTGGTCGGGACTAGCGGGAACAATGAGCAGTTCTTC.

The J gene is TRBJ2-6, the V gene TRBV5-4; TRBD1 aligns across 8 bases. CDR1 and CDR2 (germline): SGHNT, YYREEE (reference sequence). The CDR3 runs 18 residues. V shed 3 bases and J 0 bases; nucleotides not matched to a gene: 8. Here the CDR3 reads CASSSRTGTNSGANVLTF. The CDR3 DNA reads TGTGCCAGCAGCTCTCGGACAGGGACCAACTCTGGGGCCAACGTCCTGACTTTC.

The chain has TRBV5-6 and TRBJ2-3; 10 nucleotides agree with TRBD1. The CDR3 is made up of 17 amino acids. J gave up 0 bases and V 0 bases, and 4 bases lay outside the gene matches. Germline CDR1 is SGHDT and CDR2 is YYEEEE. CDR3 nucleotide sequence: TGTGCCAGCAGCTTGGGGGACAGGGGACCCAGCACAGATACGCAGTATTTT. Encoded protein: CASSLGDRGPSTDTQYF.

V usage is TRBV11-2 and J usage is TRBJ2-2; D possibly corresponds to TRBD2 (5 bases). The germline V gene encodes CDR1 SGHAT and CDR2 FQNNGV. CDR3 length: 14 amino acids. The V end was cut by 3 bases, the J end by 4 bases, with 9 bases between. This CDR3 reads CASSFREPTGELFF. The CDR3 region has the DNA TGTGCCAGCAGCTTTCGGGAACCCACCGGGGAGCTGTTTTTT.